These 26 T cell receptor beta chains share one sample of origin, sequenced in a study of cytomegalovirus exposure and HLA in healthy donors. Profiling relied on immunoSEQ multiplex PCR, and the TCRdb table lists in-frame clones only, not all of them. The top ten hold about 2.2% of the sample, which has tens of thousands of clones, roughly 90% seen once. Sequenced sample: PBMCs. Receptors were obtained from a man younger than 45 in good health and CMV-seronegative.

The chain has TRBV5-1 and TRBJ2-5; D not certain. The CDR3 is 14 residues long. The ends were cut back, 1 base at V and 1 base at J, with 8 bases in the middle. CDR1 and CDR2 from the germline V gene are SGHRS and YFSETQ. This chain's CDR3 is CASSLRRSQETQYF. The CDR3 DNA follows: TGCGCCAGCAGCTTGCGACGGAGCCAAGAGACCCAGTACTTC.

The genes are TRBV7-9 and TRBJ2-5; D call uncertain. This CDR3 region has 12 residues. CDR1 and CDR2 from the germline V gene are SEHNR and FQNEAQ (reference sequence). Trimming cost V 4 bases and J 4 bases, with 7 bases left between them. The CDR3 coding sequence is TGTGCCAGCAGCTCACCCAGAGAGACCCAGTACTTC. Its protein product is CASSSPRETQYF. The variable domain in full, completed from reference TRBV7-9 and TRBJ2-5, reads DTGVSQNPRHKITKRGQNVTFRCDPISEHNRLYWYRQTLGQGPEFLTYFQNEAQLEKSRLLSDRFSAERPKGSFSTLEIQRTEQGDSAMYLCASSSPRETQYFGPGTRLLVL.

V usage is TRBV21-1 and J usage is TRBJ2-1; TRBD1 is the table's D call and was not checked against the DNA. TRBV21-1 is deemed a pseudogene. The CDR3 spans 14 residues. The CDR3 loop is CASSKVGQGDEQFF. Written as DNA, the CDR3 is TGTGCCAGCAGCAAAGTGGGCCAAGGCGATGAGCAGTTCTTC.

The chain employs TRBV10-3 and TRBJ2-7; 16 bases are a match to TRBD2. Germline CDR1 and CDR2: ENHRY and SYGVKD. The CDR3 is made up of 18 amino acids. Trimming removed 2 bases from V and 3 bases from J; junction bases left unmatched: 7. CDR3 protein: CAISEPMGLAGGFYEQYF. The CDR3 DNA is TGTGCCATCAGTGAGCCCATGGGACTAGCGGGAGGGTTCTACGAGCAGTACTTC.

This chain uses TRBV4-1 with TRBJ1-4; D remains unclear. This CDR3 has 16 amino acids. Trimming left V 0 bases short and J 5 bases short, with 13 bases between. Per germline, CDR1 MGHRA and CDR2 YSYEKL. Here the CDR3 reads CASSQDRVLRNEKLFF. In DNA, the CDR3 is TGCGCCAGCAGCCAAGATCGGGTCTTGAGGAATGAAAAACTGTTTTTT.

The DNA of the CDR3 is TGCGCCACCGCGGAGGGGTCCTTAATCGAGCAGTACTTC. It is translated as CATAEGSLIEQYF. The V and J genes are TRBV10-1 and TRBJ2-7, with D possibly being TRBD2 (6 bases). Per the germline V gene, CDR1 is WNHNN and CDR2 is SYGVQD (reference sequence). The CDR3 contains 13 residues. Trimming took off 10 bases at V and 6 bases at J, with 19 bases between the two ends.

The chain is built from TRBV18 and TRBJ1-5; tentative D call: TRBD1 (5 bases). The V gene's germline CDR1 is KGHSH and CDR2 LQKENI. The CDR3 covers 14 residues. Trimming pared 2 bases from V and 8 bases from J, leaving 13 bases between. The chain's CDR3 is CASSPTERGEPQHF. In DNA form, the CDR3 reads TGTGCCAGCTCACCAACCGAAAGGGGTGAGCCCCAGCATTTT.

The chain has TRBV7-2 and TRBJ2-1; 12 nucleotides agree with TRBD1. In germline, CDR1 is SGHTA, CDR2 FQGNSA. The V and J ends lost 1 base and 5 bases, in that order; junction bases with no gene match: 12. The CDR3 runs to 19 residues. The CDR3 spells CASSLVLWDRGRLNNEQFF. CDR3 DNA: TGTGCCAGCAGCTTAGTGCTCTGGGACAGGGGGCGTCTGAACAATGAGCAGTTCTTC. Looking up the rest from reference TRBV7-2 and TRBJ2-1 gives the full variable domain: GAGVSQSPSNKVTEKGKDVELRCDPISGHTALYWYRQSLGQGLEFLIYFQGNSAPDKSGLPSDRFSAERTGGSVSTLTIQRTQQEDSAVYLCASSLVLWDRGRLNNEQFFGPGTRLTVL.

The J gene is TRBJ2-3, the V gene TRBV9; the match to TRBD2 covers 7 bases. Looked up from germline, CDR1 is SGDLS and CDR2 is YYNGEE. With 1 base clipped from V and 4 bases from J, the junction kept 6 bases outside the gene matches. The CDR3 totals 15 residues. CDR3 nucleotides: TGTGCCAGCAGCGTAATGACGGGAGGTCCAGATACGCAGTATTTT. It encodes CASSVMTGGPDTQYF.

The chain uses TRBV6-1 and TRBJ1-5, with 10 bases that match TRBD1. V shed 7 bases and J 6 bases; nucleotides not matched to a gene: 9. The CDR3 has 15 residues. Germline V gene sequence: CDR1 MNHNS, CDR2 SASEGT. CDR3 nucleotides: TGTGCCAGCATCCCCGGGACAGGGGTACTTCAGCCCCAGCATTTT. This translates into CASIPGTGVLQPQHF.

In this sample, this clone turned up once. V is TRBV28 and J is TRBJ1-3, with D possibly being TRBD1 (5 bases). In germline, CDR1 is MDHEN, CDR2 SYDVKM. The CDR3 loop spans 13 amino acids. Deletions cut 9 bases from V and 8 bases from J, with 17 bases between. CDR3 bases: TGTGCCAGTCAGGGTAATCTTAGGGACACCATATATTTT. It specifies CASQGNLRDTIYF.

Here the CDR3 DNA reads TGTGCCAGCAGCTTAGGCCTCCAACCCGGTGGCTACACCTTC. Translated, it gives CASSLGLQPGGYTF. V and J are TRBV11-2 and TRBJ1-2; D uncertain. This CDR3 has 14 residues. Germline V lookup: CDR1 SGHAT, CDR2 FQNNGV. V was pared by 1 base and J by 7 bases, with 13 bases between.

V usage is TRBV18 and J usage is TRBJ1-1, with no clear D. The germline CDR1 and CDR2 sequences are KGHSH and LQKENI. Trimming took 2 bases from V and 1 from J, leaving 11 bases between them. This CDR3 is built from 15 residues. The chain's CDR3 is CASSPLGGPNTEAFF. In nucleotides, the CDR3 is TGTGCCAGCTCACCATTAGGCGGTCCGAACACTGAAGCTTTCTTT.

The chain is built from TRBV27 and TRBJ1-5, with 7 positions matching TRBD1. Germline loops: CDR1 MNHEY, CDR2 SMNVEV (reference sequence). The CDR3 is made up of 14 amino acids. V was pared by 6 bases and J by 3 bases, with 5 bases of the junction left unmatched. CDR3 amino acids: CASSPGQYNQPQHF. The CDR3 nucleotides are TGTGCCAGCAGCCCGGGACAGTACAATCAGCCCCAGCATTTT.

The CDR3 spells CARSGWDSSKAFF. The CDR3 bases are TGTGCCAGAAGCGGTTGGGACAGCAGTAAAGCTTTCTTT. The chain carries TRBV2 and TRBJ1-1, with TRBD1 matching 7 bases. Trimming cost V 9 bases and J 9 bases; bases outside gene matches: 13. The germline V gene has CDR1 SNHLY and CDR2 FYNNEI. The CDR3 loop spans 13 amino acids.

This clone was observed a single time. V gene TRBV29-1 combines with J gene TRBJ2-1, with TRBD1 matching 7 bases. Losses at the gene ends were 1 base for V and 5 bases for J; bases not matched to a gene: 5. Germline V gene lookup returns CDR1 SQVTM and CDR2 ANQGSEA. The CDR3 has 14 residues. The CDR3 coding sequence is TGCAGCGTTGAAGGGGACAGAACCAACAATGAGCAGTTCTTC. This sequence encodes CSVEGDRTNNEQFF.

This rearrangement joins TRBV2 to TRBJ2-1, with 10 bases fitting TRBD2. The CDR3 consists of 15 residues. Losses at the gene ends were 8 bases for V and 3 bases for J; bases not matched to a gene: 7. Per germline, CDR1 SNHLY and CDR2 FYNNEI. As DNA, the CDR3 is TGTGCCAGCTTGGGACTAGCGAAGAACTACAATGAGCAGTTCTTC. Translation gives CASLGLAKNYNEQFF.

V usage is TRBV5-4 and J usage is TRBJ1-2; 9 bases are a match to TRBD1. The CDR3 extends over 16 amino acids. The J segment lost 8 bases and the V segment lost 0 bases, leaving 11 bases of the junction unmatched. Germline lookup yields CDR1 SGHNT and CDR2 YYREEE (reference sequence). In DNA form, the CDR3 reads TGTGCCAGCAGCTTGGACAGGGGGCCGGGTCGGCAAGGCTACACCTTC. It codes for CASSLDRGPGRQGYTF. The whole variable domain, filled in from reference TRBV5-4 and TRBJ1-2, reads ETGVTQSPTHLIKTRGQQVTLRCSSQSGHNTVSWYQQALGQGPQFIFQYYREEENGRGNFPPRFSGLQFPNYSSELNVNALELDDSALYLCASSLDRGPGRQGYTFGSGTRLTVV.

The chain uses TRBV5-1 and TRBJ1-1, with 12 nucleotides matching TRBD1. Germline-derived CDR1 and CDR2 are SGHRS and YFSETQ. Trimming removed 1 base from V and 2 bases from J; junction bases left unmatched: 3. The CDR3 has 16 amino acids. This CDR3 is CASSLPGTGGNTEAFF. CDR3 coding DNA: TGCGCCAGCAGCTTGCCCGGGACAGGGGGCAACACTGAAGCTTTCTTT.

The chain's CDR3 is CASSVGLDTGELFF. CDR3 DNA: TGTGCCAGCAGCGTAGGACTTGACACCGGGGAGCTGTTTTTT. This rearrangement joins TRBV9 to TRBJ2-2; D gene uncertain. Germline CDR1 and CDR2: SGDLS and YYNGEE. The CDR3 spans 14 residues. The V end lost 0 bases, the J end lost 3 bases, and 6 bases lay between the germline ends.

V gene TRBV21-1 combines with J gene TRBJ2-1; no DNA check was done on the table's D call, TRBD2. TRBV21-1 is an annotated pseudogene. The CDR3 runs 20 residues. CDR3 coding DNA: TGTGCCAGCAGCTCCTCCGGGACTAGCGGGAGGGCCTGCTCCTACAATGAGCAGTTCTTC. This sequence encodes CASSSSGTSGRACSYNEQFF.

The chain combines TRBV15 with TRBJ2-5, with D maybe TRBD2 (5 bases). The CDR3 spans 15 residues. CDR1 LNHNV and CDR2 YYDKDF come from the germline V gene (reference sequence). With 0 bases removed from V and 2 bases from J, the gap between germline ends came to 10 bases. CDR3 residues: CATSREGVTQETQYF. The CDR3 DNA is TGTGCCACCAGCAGAGAGGGAGTAACGCAAGAGACCCAGTACTTC.

On this clone itself: A read error may account for a junction end that differs from germline. The chain couples TRBV7-7 to TRBJ2-7, with 10 bases aligning to TRBD2. The CDR3 consists of 15 residues. Germline V CDR1 and CDR2: SSHAT, FNYEAQ (reference sequence). CDR3 sequence reads: CASSPRLAGLYEQYF. In DNA form, the CDR3 reads TGTGCTAGCAGCCCAAGACTAGCGGGCCTCTACGAGCAGTACTTC.

The genes are TRBV5-8 and TRBJ2-7, with 7 bases matching TRBD1. CDR1 is SGHTS, CDR2 YDEGEE, per germline. With 0 bases clipped from V and 1 base from J, the junction kept 4 bases outside the gene matches. The CDR3 length is 15 residues. The CDR3 spells CASSLGGQWSYEQYF. DNA of the CDR3: TGTGCCAGCAGCTTGGGGGGACAGTGGTCCTACGAGCAGTACTTC.

The V and J genes are TRBV19 and TRBJ2-7; TRBD1 aligns across 11 bases. This CDR3 is built from 15 residues. The trim removed 4 bases at V and 6 bases at J, leaving 8 bases unmatched. The germline V gene encodes CDR1 LNHDA and CDR2 SQIVND (reference sequence). The CDR3 reads CASSTTGTGGSEQYF. The CDR3 DNA reads as TGTGCCAGTAGTACCACCGGGACAGGGGGGTCCGAGCAGTACTTC.

This clone appeared a single time. The chain links TRBV2 to TRBJ1-1; weak D call: TRBD1 (5 bases). This CDR3 is 15 amino acids long. Germline V gene lookup returns CDR1 SNHLY and CDR2 FYNNEI. V was shortened by 5 bases and J by 4 bases, with 17 bases between the two germline ends. The CDR3 region is CASSLSDILGTEAFF. CDR3 sequence (DNA): TGTGCCAGCAGTCTGTCGGACATTCTCGGCACTGAAGCTTTCTTT.